The clone carrying this T cell receptor (beta chain) came up a few times. As yet, its antigen is unknown. Clinicians diagnosed patients from clinical symptoms, serum thyroxine and TRAb, thyroid ultrasound and orbital computed tomography. CDR1 and CDR2 (germline): SGHVS, FQNEAQ. The CDR3 runs 15 residues. Trimming cost V 4 bases and J 3 bases; bases outside gene matches: 7. The sample belongs to a study of T cells in Graves' hyperthyroidism and ophthalmopathy. Study overall: It was at initial diagnosis, before any treatment, that peripheral blood was collected.

Amplified TCR beta CDR3 regions derived from RNA transcripts. The HTBI set primed first-round TCR CDR3 RT-PCR. TCRdb analysed the multiplex PCR reads with MiXCR anew, one entry per CDR3 protein. Of about 640,000 distinct CDR3 sequences in the sample, roughly 15% were seen once. Study outcomes and limitations: In the analysis, a 13 V-J model separated ophthalmopathy from stable hyperthyroidism. Peripheral blood also featured most of the thyroid clonotypes expanded above 0.001.

V is TRBV7-8 and J is TRBJ1-2; 8 positions agree with TRBD1. Sequenced: blood. The clonotype comes from a woman aged 50 to 60 with Graves' ophthalmopathy. This chain's CDR3 is CASSSPGGSHYGYTF. Here the CDR3 DNA reads TGTGCCAGCAGCTCTCCAGGGGGCAGTCACTATGGCTACACCTTC. The full variable domain, in which reference TRBV7-8 and TRBJ1-2 provide the parts outside the CDR3, is GAGVSQSPRYKVAKRGQDVALRCDPISGHVSLFWYQQALGQGPEFLTYFQNEAQLDKSGLPSDRFFAERPEGSVSTLKIQRTQQEDSAVYLCASSSPGGSHYGYTFGSGTRLTVV.